The TCR beta chain under discussion was sequenced for a study of spatial heterogeneity in lung cancer. Study context: The cohort: around 77 early-stage, untreated non-small cell lung cancer patients. Follow-up PBMC samples were sequenced when available, at a median of approximately 23 months after resection. The average count in raw reads for each unique TCR and UMI combination exceeded nine appearances.

The study tagged each TCR cDNA molecule with a unique molecular identifier. In TCRdb, the 5' RACE reads were re-called with MiXCR into one record per CDR3 protein. The sample records under 150,000 distinct CDR3 sequences, 10% to 13% being singletons. Time point specified: blood at routine non-recurrence follow-up after resection. CDR1 is SQVTM and CDR2 is ANQGSEA in the germline V gene. V lost 4 bases and J lost 8; bases outside the gene matches: 11. The CDR3 sequence is 14 residues long. V and J are TRBV29-1 and TRBJ2-1, with 7 bases fitting TRBD2. This specimen consisted of PBMCs, obtained at follow-up. The clonotype was recovered from a female donor with early-stage non-small cell lung cancer. As DNA, the CDR3 is TGCAGCGTTGGGTCTGCGGGAGCAGCGGATGAGCAGTTCTTC. Translated: CSVGSAGAADEQFF.